A single sample gave rise to the 24 T cell receptor beta chains below, sequenced in a study of blood T cells in healthy people across ages. The second PCR ran about 7 to 12 cycles with a sample-barcoded 5' primer and J-beta primers. TCRdb reanalysed the 5' RACE reads using MiXCR and keeps one entry per CDR3 protein. Of hundreds of thousands of distinct CDR3 sequences in the sample, roughly half were seen once. Sample: blood. The origin of the receptors is a man aged 60-69 years in good health.

This clonotype has ten or more counts. V gene TRBV5-1 combines with J gene TRBJ2-3; maybe TRBD2 (5 bases). This CDR3 is 16 amino acids long. The V gene's germline CDR1 is SGHRS and CDR2 YFSETQ. Trimming cost V 0 bases and J 0 bases, with 11 bases left between them. CDR3 nucleotide sequence: TGCGCCAGCAGCTTGGTGGGAGCGGCTAGCACAGATACGCAGTATTTT. Protein sequence: CASSLVGAASTDTQYF.

This clonotype occurred a few times. The chain links TRBV29-1 to TRBJ2-7, with 10 bases aligning to TRBD1. This CDR3 is 15 amino acids long. V dropped 7 bases and J dropped 2; count of bases not matched to a gene: 11. Germline CDR1 and CDR2: SQVTM and ANQGSEA. CDR3: CSATPGQGNPYEQYF. CDR3 DNA: TGCAGCGCCACTCCGGGACAGGGGAACCCCTACGAGCAGTACTTC.

The chain has TRBV29-1 and TRBJ1-5, with no clear D. The V end lost 6 bases, the J end lost 11 bases, and 14 bases lay between the germline ends. The CDR3 spans 11 residues. In germline, CDR1 is SQVTM, CDR2 ANQGSEA. The CDR3 here is CSVAENRAQHF. The CDR3, as DNA: TGCAGCGTCGCCGAGAACCGGGCCCAGCATTTT.

Worth noting for this clonotype: Just one base apart from a much larger clone, this may be a read error. The CDR3 reads CASSPSRARSYEQYF. CDR3 nucleotides: TGTGCCAGCAGCCCTTCCAGAGCCCGATCCTACGAGCAGTACTTC. V and J are TRBV7-2 and TRBJ2-7; D is unclear. This CDR3 is built from 15 residues. Trimming took off 5 bases at V and 1 base at J, with 15 bases between the two ends. The germline CDR1 and CDR2 sequences are SGHTA and FQGNSA.

This rearrangement joins TRBV6-2 or TRBV6-3 to TRBJ2-1; 12 bases are a match to TRBD2. The V gene's germline CDR1 is MNHEY and CDR2 SVGEGT. There are 14 residues in the CDR3. Trimming took 6 bases from V and 9 from J; bases not matched to a gene: 6. In DNA, the CDR3 is TGTGCCAGCAGACAACTAGCGGGAGGAGGTGAGCAGTTCTTC. The encoded protein is CASRQLAGGGEQFF.

The chain employs TRBV7-6 and TRBJ1-6; no definite D call. The CDR3 extends over 12 amino acids. V lost 3 bases, J lost 7 bases, and 4 bases lay in between. The germline CDR1 and CDR2 sequences are SGHVS and FNYEAQ. Written as DNA, the CDR3 is TGTGCCAGCAGCTTCATAAATTCACCCCTCCACTTT. The encoded protein is CASSFINSPLHF. Full variable domain (remainder filled in from reference TRBV7-6 and TRBJ1-6): GAGVSQSPRYKVTKRGQDVALRCDPISGHVSLYWYRQALGQGPEFLTYFNYEAQQDKSGLPNDRFSAERPEGSISTLTIQRTEQRDSAMYRCASSFINSPLHFGNGTRLTVT.

This chain links TRBV10-3 with TRBJ1-1, with 8 positions matching TRBD1. The CDR3 consists of 14 residues. Trimming removed 4 bases from V and 1 base from J; junction bases left unmatched: 2. Germline CDR1 ENHRY, CDR2 SYGVKD. CDR3 DNA: TGTGCCATCAGTGTTGGACAGGGGAACACTGAAGCTTTCTTT. It translates to CAISVGQGNTEAFF.

The genes are TRBV29-1 and TRBJ2-5; 10 nucleotides agree with TRBD2. With 6 bases clipped from V and 13 bases from J, the junction kept 17 bases outside the gene matches. CDR1 SQVTM and CDR2 ANQGSEA come from the germline V gene. The CDR3 sequence is 14 residues long. The CDR3 loop is CSVAGSIAGGSPYF. For the CDR3, the DNA is TGCAGCGTCGCAGGGTCAATAGCGGGAGGTAGTCCGTACTTC.

The gene calls are TRBV6-5 and TRBJ2-1, with 9 bases matching TRBD2. The CDR3 contains 14 residues. V trimming: 2 bases; J trimming: 7 bases; junction bases outside the gene matches: 3. CDR1 and CDR2 from the germline V gene are MNHEY and SVGAGI. The CDR3: CASSYGGGANEQFF. DNA for the CDR3: TGTGCCAGCAGTTACGGCGGGGGGGCAAATGAGCAGTTCTTC.

The table lists this clonotype with a few counts. This chain connects TRBV4-1 to TRBJ1-2, with D possibly matching TRBD1 (6 bases). With 2 bases removed from V and 4 bases from J, the gap between germline ends came to 17 bases. The CDR3 contains 16 residues. CDR1 and CDR2 from the germline V gene are MGHRA and YSYEKL. The CDR3 here is CASSQRGRGRGYGYTF. The CDR3 nucleotides are TGCGCCAGCAGCCAAAGGGGTCGGGGCAGGGGCTATGGCTACACCTTC.

The rearrangement joins TRBV23-1 to TRBJ2-1, with 9 nucleotides matching TRBD2. TRBV23-1 is annotated as an ORF whose role is uncertain. The CDR3 totals 20 residues. The V gene end was trimmed by 1 base and the J gene end by 0 bases; junction bases not matched to a gene: 13. This CDR3 reads CASSQFRVLAGVPSYNEQFF. For the CDR3, the DNA is TGCGCCAGCAGTCAATTCCGGGTGTTAGCGGGGGTCCCCTCCTACAATGAGCAGTTCTTC.

This chain links TRBV12-3 or TRBV12-4 with TRBJ2-5; 7 bases agree with TRBD2. This CDR3 is built from 13 residues. J gave up 11 bases and V 6 bases, and 12 bases lay outside the gene matches. The CDR3 protein is CASRSPGGNEQYF. In DNA form, the CDR3 reads TGTGCCAGCAGGTCCCCGGGAGGCAATGAGCAGTACTTC.

J is TRBJ1-2 and V is TRBV6-2 or TRBV6-3; D is undetermined. CDR3 length equals 14 residues. Trimming pared 6 bases from V and 4 bases from J, leaving 15 bases between. CDR1 MNHEY and CDR2 SVGEGT come from the germline V gene. The CDR3 sequence is CASSPGERAYGYTF. The CDR3 DNA reads TGTGCCAGCAGCCCTGGGGAAAGGGCCTATGGCTACACCTTC.

The V gene is TRBV7-3, the J gene TRBJ2-3; a possible D gene is TRBD2 (5 bases). Germline values: CDR1 SGHTA, CDR2 FQGTGA. Trimming removed 2 bases at V and 4 bases at J, with 16 bases between. There are 16 residues in the CDR3. CDR3 nucleotides: TGTGCCAGCAGCTTATTGGGCGGAGGTCGGTCAGATACGCAGTATTTT. This sequence encodes CASSLLGGGRSDTQYF. The variable domain in full, with the rest retrieved from reference TRBV7-3 and TRBJ2-3, is GAGVSQTPSNKVTEKGKYVELRCDPISGHTALYWYRQSLGQGPEFLIYFQGTGAADDSGLPNDRFFAVRPEGSVSTLKIQRTERGDSAVYLCASSLLGGGRSDTQYFGPGTRLTVL.

This clonotype turned up a few times. This rearrangement joins TRBV7-2 to TRBJ1-3; no definite D call. The CDR3 sequence is 14 residues long. Trimming pared 1 base from V and 1 base from J, leaving 5 bases between. In germline, CDR1 is SGHTA, CDR2 FQGNSA. CDR3: CASSLGSSGNTIYF. DNA for the CDR3: TGTGCCAGCAGCTTAGGTTCGTCTGGAAACACCATATATTTT. Full variable domain (missing parts from reference TRBV7-2 and TRBJ1-3): GAGVSQSPSNKVTEKGKDVELRCDPISGHTALYWYRQSLGQGLEFLIYFQGNSAPDKSGLPSDRFSAERTGGSVSTLTIQRTQQEDSAVYLCASSLGSSGNTIYFGEGSWLTVV.

J is TRBJ2-4 and V is TRBV20-1; 8 bases map to TRBD1. This CDR3 region has 12 residues. V lost 5 bases to trimming and J lost 13 bases; unmatched junction nucleotides: 10. The germline gives CDR1 DFQATT, CDR2 SNEGSKA (reference sequence). The CDR3 DNA is TGCAGTGCTCGGACAGGGATCCCGGAGCAGTACTTC. It encodes CSARTGIPEQYF.

The CDR3 loop reads CASSSSGREQYF. In DNA form, the CDR3 reads TGTGCCAGCAGCTCAAGCGGCCGCGAGCAGTACTTC. The genes are TRBV28 and TRBJ2-1; the D gene is possibly TRBD2 (5 bases). The better agreement between TRBJ2-7 and the DNA end casts doubt on the J call. The CDR3 sequence is 12 residues long. Per germline, CDR1 MDHEN and CDR2 SYDVKM.

The chain is built from TRBV15 and TRBJ2-4; no reliable D call. The closer fit of TRBJ2-7 to the DNA end suggests the J call may be wrong. The CDR3 spans 12 residues. Germline CDR1 reads LNHNV; CDR2 reads YYDKDF (reference sequence). This CDR3 reads CATSRVFHEQYF. The CDR3 nucleotides are TGTGCCACCAGCAGAGTGTTCCACGAGCAGTACTTC.

The chain combines TRBV28 with TRBJ1-2; D is unresolved. Per the germline V gene, CDR1 is MDHEN and CDR2 is SYDVKM. There are 13 residues in the CDR3. Trimming shortened V by 5 bases and J by 8 bases, and 15 bases separated the two germline ends. Here the CDR3 DNA reads TGTGCCAGCAGTAACCCCATGACCCCCGGCTACACCTTC. The encoded protein is CASSNPMTPGYTF.

The chain couples TRBV18 to TRBJ1-2; the D gene is possibly TRBD1 (5 bases). CDR1 and CDR2 (germline): KGHSH, LQKENI. The V and J ends lost 6 bases and 6 bases respectively, with 17 bases between them. This CDR3 spans 14 amino acids. The CDR3 loop is CASSRDFRGDGYTF. Written as DNA, the CDR3 is TGTGCCAGCTCGCGGGACTTCAGAGGGGATGGCTACACCTTC.

The chain is built from TRBV6-6 and TRBJ2-1, with TRBD2 matching over 7 bases. Per germline, CDR1 MNHNY and CDR2 SVGAGI (reference sequence). The ends lost 7 bases at V and 9 bases at J; junction bases unmatched: 18. The CDR3 is 16 amino acids. CDR3 DNA: TGTGCCAGCACCCTGGCGGTCGGGAGGACCCTGGGTGAGCAGTTCTTC. Translating it yields CASTLAVGRTLGEQFF.

A few counts support this clonotype. V is TRBV29-1 and J is TRBJ2-1, with a tentative D call TRBD2 (5 bases). The CDR3 contains 13 residues. Germline lookup yields CDR1 SQVTM and CDR2 ANQGSEA. Trimming pared 8 bases from V and 1 base from J, leaving 12 bases between. Here the CDR3 reads CSFRSGSYNEQFF. CDR3 in DNA: TGCAGCTTTCGGAGCGGTTCCTACAATGAGCAGTTCTTC.

This clonotype came up a few times. This rearrangement joins TRBV10-2 to TRBJ2-6, with D tentatively TRBD2 (5 bases). Trimming removed 6 bases from V and 0 bases from J, with 18 bases in between. CDR1 is WSHSY, CDR2 SAAADI, per germline. The CDR3 has 18 residues. CDR3 sequence reads: CASSSGSGGLSGANVLTF. The CDR3 DNA follows: TGCGCCAGCAGCTCCGGGTCGGGCGGACTCTCTGGGGCCAACGTCCTGACTTTC.

J is TRBJ1-1 and V is TRBV7-2; TRBD1 aligns across 8 bases. The CDR3 sequence is 15 residues long. V lost 5 bases and J lost 1; bases outside the gene matches: 6. Germline loops: CDR1 SGHTA, CDR2 FQGNSA. Here the CDR3 reads CASSPTRGRNTEAFF. CDR3 DNA: TGTGCCAGCAGCCCAACCAGGGGGCGGAACACTGAAGCTTTCTTT.